Listed below are T cell receptor beta chains from one sample, sequenced in a study of blood T cells in healthy people across ages. TCRdb processed the 5' RACE reads anew with MiXCR; each CDR3 protein has one entry. The data hold 1.5 million to 2 million distinct CDR3 sequences, with about 32% observed a single time. The sequencing sample was made of blood. Every receptor here comes from a woman in her thirties in good health. CDR3s include the opening cysteine and the closing phenylalanine or tryptophan. D genes are given only for firm matches. Expanded clones are given a class, and other clones once, few, many or no size at all.

D gene: TRBD2
clone size: once
V gene: TRBV4-1
CDR3 length: 16
J gene: TRBJ2-3
CDR3 protein: CASSQETSGIQDTQYF
CDR3 DNA: TGCGCCAGCAGCCAGGAGACTAGCGGGATTCAAGATACGCAGTATTTT

D gene: .
clone size: once
V gene: TRBV7-3
CDR3 length: 13
J gene: TRBJ1-1
CDR3 protein: CASSLTLRPEAFF
CDR3 DNA: TGTGCCAGCAGCTTAACCCTAAGACCTGAAGCTTTCTTT

D gene: .
clone size: few
V gene: TRBV7-3
CDR3 length: 15
J gene: TRBJ2-1
CDR3 protein: CASSLDESSYNEQFF
CDR3 DNA: TGTGCCAGCAGCCTAGACGAGAGCTCCTACAATGAGCAGTTCTTC

D gene: .
clone size: .
V gene: TRBV7-2
CDR3 length: 12
J gene: TRBJ2-1
CDR3 protein: CASSSASNEQFF
CDR3 DNA: TGTGCCAGCAGCTCAGCTAGCAATGAGCAGTTCTTC

D gene: .
clone size: many
V gene: TRBV20-1
CDR3 length: 15
J gene: TRBJ2-5
CDR3 protein: CSASPQLRLQETQYF
CDR3 DNA: TGCAGTGCTAGTCCTCAGTTACGCCTCCAAGAGACCCAGTACTTC

D gene: .
clone size: .
V gene: TRBV7-9
CDR3 length: 15
J gene: TRBJ1-1
CDR3 protein: CASSPGYPSDTEAFF
CDR3 DNA: TGTGCCAGCAGCCCAGGGTATCCCTCGGACACTGAAGCTTTCTTT

D gene: .
clone size: .
V gene: TRBV20-1
CDR3 length: 15
J gene: TRBJ1-1
CDR3 protein: CSARDFLQPNTEAFF
CDR3 DNA: TGCAGTGCTAGAGATTTTCTACAGCCGAACACTGAAGCTTTCTTT

D gene: .
clone size: .
V gene: TRBV7-3
CDR3 length: 13
J gene: TRBJ2-5
CDR3 protein: CASSLSMGETQYF
CDR3 DNA: TGTGCCAGCAGCTTAAGTATGGGGGAGACCCAGTACTTC

D gene: .
clone size: few
V gene: TRBV2
CDR3 length: 16
J gene: TRBJ2-5
CDR3 protein: CASADEQGLAEETQYF
CDR3 DNA: TGTGCCAGCGCGGATGAACAGGGCCTGGCTGAAGAGACCCAGTACTTC

D gene: .
clone size: .
V gene: TRBV2
CDR3 length: 15
J gene: TRBJ1-1
CDR3 protein: CASSTLQPRGTEAFF
CDR3 DNA: TGTGCCAGCAGTACCCTACAGCCGAGAGGGACTGAAGCTTTCTTT

D gene: .
clone size: few
V gene: TRBV18
CDR3 length: 14
J gene: TRBJ2-5
CDR3 protein: CASSVTPDRETQYF
CDR3 DNA: TGTGCCAGCTCAGTTACCCCAGACCGAGAGACCCAGTACTTC

D gene: TRBD2
clone size: .
V gene: TRBV7-9
CDR3 length: 19
J gene: TRBJ2-1
CDR3 protein: CASSLVTGGFSESYNEQFF
CDR3 DNA: TGTGCCAGCAGCTTAGTAACGGGAGGCTTTTCCGAATCCTACAATGAGCAGTTCTTC

D gene: TRBD2
clone size: many
V gene: TRBV6-1
CDR3 length: 15
J gene: TRBJ2-1
CDR3 protein: CASSPGLATYNEQFF
CDR3 DNA: TGTGCCAGCAGTCCCGGACTAGCTACCTACAATGAGCAGTTCTTC

D gene: .
clone size: few
V gene: TRBV20-1
CDR3 length: 13
J gene: TRBJ2-7
CDR3 protein: CSARGTFSYEQYF
CDR3 DNA: TGCAGTGCTAGAGGGACATTCTCCTACGAGCAGTACTTC

D gene: .
clone size: .
V gene: TRBV20-1
CDR3 length: 15
J gene: TRBJ1-2
CDR3 protein: CSARDPVEKTNSYTF
CDR3 DNA: TGCAGTGCTAGAGATCCTGTGGAGAAGACGAATAGCTACACCTTC

D gene: .
clone size: many
V gene: TRBV20-1
CDR3 length: 13
J gene: TRBJ2-5
CDR3 protein: CSASLRDGETQYF
CDR3 DNA: TGCAGTGCTAGTCTCCGGGACGGAGAGACCCAGTACTTC

D gene: TRBD2
clone size: .
V gene: TRBV6-5
CDR3 length: 13
J gene: TRBJ2-1
CDR3 protein: CASKRGREGEQFF
CDR3 DNA: TGTGCCAGCAAGCGCGGGAGAGAGGGTGAGCAGTTCTTC

D gene: .
clone size: few
V gene: TRBV20-1
CDR3 length: 14
J gene: TRBJ2-3
CDR3 protein: CSASAAKSTDTQYF
CDR3 DNA: TGCAGTGCTAGCGCTGCGAAGAGCACAGATACGCAGTATTTT

D gene: .
clone size: .
V gene: TRBV4-2
CDR3 length: 13
J gene: TRBJ2-7
CDR3 protein: CASSQPPATYQYF
CDR3 DNA: TGTGCCAGCAGCCAACCTCCCGCGACCTATCAGTACTTC

D gene: TRBD1
clone size: .
V gene: TRBV13
CDR3 length: 17
J gene: TRBJ1-6
CDR3 protein: CASSPISLRGFNSPLHF
CDR3 DNA: TGTGCCAGCAGCCCTATCTCTCTCAGGGGGTTTAATTCACCCCTCCACTTT

D gene: .
clone size: few
V gene: TRBV7-9
CDR3 length: 16
J gene: TRBJ2-3
CDR3 protein: CASSPKGGRNTDTQYF
CDR3 DNA: TGTGCCAGCAGCCCTAAGGGGGGGCGAAACACAGATACGCAGTATTTT

D gene: .
clone size: .
V gene: TRBV7-9
CDR3 length: 15
J gene: TRBJ2-3
CDR3 protein: CASSLIRPQGDTQYF
CDR3 DNA: TGTGCCAGCAGCTTAATCAGACCACAAGGGGATACGCAGTATTTT

D gene: .
clone size: .
V gene: TRBV5-4
CDR3 length: 14
J gene: TRBJ1-1
CDR3 protein: CASSSGRVGAEAFF
CDR3 DNA: TGTGCCAGCAGCTCCGGACGGGTGGGAGCTGAAGCTTTCTTT

D gene: TRBD2
clone size: .
V gene: TRBV4-1
CDR3 length: 18
J gene: TRBJ2-1
CDR3 protein: CASSQVGRRTSGDNEQFF
CDR3 DNA: TGCGCCAGCAGCCAAGTTGGGCGGAGGACTAGCGGAGACAATGAGCAGTTCTTC

D gene: .
clone size: few
V gene: TRBV27
CDR3 length: 15
J gene: TRBJ1-2
CDR3 protein: CASSYGTALGYGYTF
CDR3 DNA: TGTGCCAGCAGTTACGGGACCGCTCTGGGCTATGGCTACACCTTC